The clone carrying this T cell receptor beta chain was seen only a few times. The data were produced by immunoSEQ multiplex PCR, yet TCRdb's version contains in-frame clones alone and is incomplete. Here the sample spans hundreds of thousands of clones, roughly 70% being singletons. The data belong to a study of shared clonotypes between healthy human individuals. The V gene's germline CDR1 is SEHNR and CDR2 FQNEAQ (reference sequence). V dropped 5 bases and J dropped 5; count of bases not matched to a gene: 4. The CDR3 totals 13 residues. Sequenced: memory CD4+ T cells sorted from blood. Subset specified: CD45RA-negative fraction. The genes are TRBV7-9 and TRBJ1-1, with 8 bases identical to TRBD1. The receptor's source is a woman in her thirties in good health. The CDR3 DNA reads TGTGCCAGCAGCACCAGGGGGCGAACTGAAGCTTTCTTT. Amino acid sequence: CASSTRGRTEAFF.